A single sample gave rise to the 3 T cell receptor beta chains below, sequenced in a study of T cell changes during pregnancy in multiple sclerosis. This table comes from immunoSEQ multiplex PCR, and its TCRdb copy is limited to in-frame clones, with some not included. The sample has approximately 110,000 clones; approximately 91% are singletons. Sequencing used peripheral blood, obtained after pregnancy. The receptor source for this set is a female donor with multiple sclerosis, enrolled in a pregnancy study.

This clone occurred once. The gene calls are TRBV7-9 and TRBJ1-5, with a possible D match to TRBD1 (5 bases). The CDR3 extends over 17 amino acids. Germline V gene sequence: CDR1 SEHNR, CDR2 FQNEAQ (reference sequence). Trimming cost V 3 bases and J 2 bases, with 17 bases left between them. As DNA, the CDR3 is TGTGCCAGCAGCTTTAGTTCGGGGGTGGTGGGCAATCAGCCCCAGCATTTT. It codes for CASSFSSGVVGNQPQHF.

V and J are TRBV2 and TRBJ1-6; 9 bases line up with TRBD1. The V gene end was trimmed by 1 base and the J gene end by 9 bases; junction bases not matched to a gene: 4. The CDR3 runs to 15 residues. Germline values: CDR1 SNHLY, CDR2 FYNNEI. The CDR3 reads CASSEDRGLSSPLHF. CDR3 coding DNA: TGTGCCAGCAGTGAAGACAGGGGGCTCTCTTCACCCCTCCACTTT.

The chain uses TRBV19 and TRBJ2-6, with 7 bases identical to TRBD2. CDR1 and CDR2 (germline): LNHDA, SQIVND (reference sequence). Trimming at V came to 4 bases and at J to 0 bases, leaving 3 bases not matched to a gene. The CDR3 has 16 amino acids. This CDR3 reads CASSTGGGSGANVLTF. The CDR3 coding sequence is TGTGCCAGTAGTACCGGCGGGGGCTCTGGGGCCAACGTCCTGACTTTC. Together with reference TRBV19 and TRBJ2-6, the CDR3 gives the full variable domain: DGGITQSPKYLFRKEGQNVTLSCEQNLNHDAMYWYRQDPGQGLRLIYYSQIVNDFQKGDIAEGYSVSREKKESFPLTVTSAQKNPTAFYLCASSTGGGSGANVLTFGAGSRLTVL.